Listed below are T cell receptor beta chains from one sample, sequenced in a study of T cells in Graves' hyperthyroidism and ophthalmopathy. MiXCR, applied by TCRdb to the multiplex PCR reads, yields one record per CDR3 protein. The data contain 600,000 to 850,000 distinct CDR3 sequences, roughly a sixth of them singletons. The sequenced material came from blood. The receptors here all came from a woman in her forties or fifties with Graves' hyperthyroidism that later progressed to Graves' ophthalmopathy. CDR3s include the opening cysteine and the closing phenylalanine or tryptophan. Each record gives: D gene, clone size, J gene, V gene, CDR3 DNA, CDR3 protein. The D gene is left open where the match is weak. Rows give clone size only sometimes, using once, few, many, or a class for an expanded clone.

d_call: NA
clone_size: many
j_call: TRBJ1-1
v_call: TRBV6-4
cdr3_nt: TGTGCCAGCAGTGACACCCCAGGGCGTGCTGAAGCTTTCTTT
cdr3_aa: CASSDTPGRAEAFF

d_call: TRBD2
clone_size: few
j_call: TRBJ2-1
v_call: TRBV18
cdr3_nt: TGTGCCAGCTCACCACCAAGGACTAGCGGGGGGCGGAAACAGTTCTTC
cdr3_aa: CASSPPRTSGGRKQFF

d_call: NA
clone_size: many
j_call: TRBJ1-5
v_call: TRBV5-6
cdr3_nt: TGTGCCAGCAGCCCACGGGGGAATCAGCCCCAGCATTTT
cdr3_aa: CASSPRGNQPQHF

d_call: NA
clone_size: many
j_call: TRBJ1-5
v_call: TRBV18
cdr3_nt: TGTGCCAGCTCACCACGGGACCGAGAGAGAGTTCCCCAGCATTTT
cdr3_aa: CASSPRDRERVPQHF

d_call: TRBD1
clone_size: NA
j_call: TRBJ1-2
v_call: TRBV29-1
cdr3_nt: TGCAGCGCCGCGGGACAGGGATACTATGGCTACACCTTC
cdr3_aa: CSAAGQGYYGYTF

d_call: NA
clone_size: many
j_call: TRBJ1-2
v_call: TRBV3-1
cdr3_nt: TGTGCCAGCAGCCAAGATTCCAGGGACAATGGCTACACCTTC
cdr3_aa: CASSQDSRDNGYTF

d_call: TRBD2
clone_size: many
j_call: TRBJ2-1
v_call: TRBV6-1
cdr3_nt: TGTGCCAGCAGTCGCCCAGGAGCGGGGGGGTCACCCGCTGAGCAGTTCTTC
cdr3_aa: CASSRPGAGGSPAEQFF

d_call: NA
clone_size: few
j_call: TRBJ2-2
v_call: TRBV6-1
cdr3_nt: TGTGCCAGCAGTGAGTGGGGCCTTGCCGGGGAGCTGTTTTTT
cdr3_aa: CASSEWGLAGELFF

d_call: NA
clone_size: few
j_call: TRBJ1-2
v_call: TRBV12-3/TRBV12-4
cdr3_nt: TGTGCCAGCAGTTTATATGGGAGGGTGCTGGGCTACACCTTC
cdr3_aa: CASSLYGRVLGYTF

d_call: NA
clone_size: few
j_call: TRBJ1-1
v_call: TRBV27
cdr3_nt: TGTGCCAGCAGTTTTATCTCCGGGAACACTGAAGCTTTCTTT
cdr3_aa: CASSFISGNTEAFF

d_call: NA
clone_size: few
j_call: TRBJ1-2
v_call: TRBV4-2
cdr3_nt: TGTGCCAGCAGCCAAGATCATAACGGCGCTAACTATGGCTACACCTTC
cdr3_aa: CASSQDHNGANYGYTF

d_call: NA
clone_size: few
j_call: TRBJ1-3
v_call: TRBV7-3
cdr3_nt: TGTGCCAGCTCCCCTCGAAACTCAATAAGGAGGCGGGACACCATATATTTT
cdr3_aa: CASSPRNSIRRRDTIYF

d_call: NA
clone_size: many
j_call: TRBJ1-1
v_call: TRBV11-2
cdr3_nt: TGTGCCAGCAGCTTAGTCCGGGGACCTGAAGCTTTCTTT
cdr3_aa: CASSLVRGPEAFF

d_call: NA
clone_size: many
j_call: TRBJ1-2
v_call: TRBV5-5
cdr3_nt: TGTGCCAGCAGCACGGACGGGGGGCTTTATGGCTACACCTTC
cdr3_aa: CASSTDGGLYGYTF

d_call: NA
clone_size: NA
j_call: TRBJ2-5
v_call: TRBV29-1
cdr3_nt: TGCAGCGTAGGGGGGGGGGAGACCCAGTACTTC
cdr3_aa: CSVGGGETQYF

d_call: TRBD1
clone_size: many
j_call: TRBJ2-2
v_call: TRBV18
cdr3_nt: TGTGCCAGCTCGCCGACAGGGCCCACTCTGAACACCGGGGAGCTGTTTTTT
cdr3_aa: CASSPTGPTLNTGELFF

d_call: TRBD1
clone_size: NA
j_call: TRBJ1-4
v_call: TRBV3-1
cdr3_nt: TGTGCCAGCAGCGAAACAGGGGGTTTGGCGGAAAAACTGTTTTTT
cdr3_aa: CASSETGGLAEKLFF

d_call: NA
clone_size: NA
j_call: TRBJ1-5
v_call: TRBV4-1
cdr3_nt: TGCGCCAGCAGCCATACCACAGGGTCGCGCAATCAGCCCCAGCATTTT
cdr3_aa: CASSHTTGSRNQPQHF

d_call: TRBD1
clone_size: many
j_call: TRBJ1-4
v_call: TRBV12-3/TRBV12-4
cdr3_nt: TGTGCCAGCAGTCCCTGGACAGGGGGCGCAAATGAAAAACTGTTTTTT
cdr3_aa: CASSPWTGGANEKLFF

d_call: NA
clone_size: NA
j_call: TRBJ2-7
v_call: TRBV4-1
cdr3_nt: TGCGCCAGCAGCCAGACCGTTGGGGCGGGGAGCTACGAGCAGTACTTC
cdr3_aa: CASSQTVGAGSYEQYF

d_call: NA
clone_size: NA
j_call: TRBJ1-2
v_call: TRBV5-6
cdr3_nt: TGTGCCAGCAGCCCCGGGACTCCAGGCTACACCTTC
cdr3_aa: CASSPGTPGYTF

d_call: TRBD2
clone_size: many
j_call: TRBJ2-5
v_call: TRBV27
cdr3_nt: TGTGCCAGCAGGGGGAGGGCCTTGTTGCAAGAGACCCAGTACTTC
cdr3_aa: CASRGRALLQETQYF

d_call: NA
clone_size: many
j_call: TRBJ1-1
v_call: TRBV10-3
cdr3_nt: TGTGCCATCAGTGAGTCGAGAGGGGCTGGCACTGAAGCTTTCTTT
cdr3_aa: CAISESRGAGTEAFF

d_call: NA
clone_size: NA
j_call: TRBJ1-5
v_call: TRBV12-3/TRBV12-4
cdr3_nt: TGTGCCAGCAGTTGGGACCCGGCCGCTCAGCCCCAGCATTTT
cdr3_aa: CASSWDPAAQPQHF

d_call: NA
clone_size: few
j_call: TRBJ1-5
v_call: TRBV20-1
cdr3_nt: TGCAGTGCTAGTCTCGGACGGGAAAATCAGCCCCAGCATTTT
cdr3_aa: CSASLGRENQPQHF

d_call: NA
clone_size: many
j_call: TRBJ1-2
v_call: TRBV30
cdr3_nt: TGTGCCTGGAGACTCTCGGGCGGCGGCTACACCTTC
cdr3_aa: CAWRLSGGGYTF

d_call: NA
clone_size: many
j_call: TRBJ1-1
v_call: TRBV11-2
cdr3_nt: TGTGCCAGCATGACGGACTTGAACACTGAAGCTTTCTTT
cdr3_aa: CASMTDLNTEAFF

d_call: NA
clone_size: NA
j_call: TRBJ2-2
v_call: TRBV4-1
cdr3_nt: TGCGCCAGCAGCCAAGATCGGAACTCGTGGGCCGGGGAGCTGTTTTTT
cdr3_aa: CASSQDRNSWAGELFF

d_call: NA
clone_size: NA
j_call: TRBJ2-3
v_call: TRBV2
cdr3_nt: TGTGCCAGCAGTGACCAGGGGTCCCTCACAGATACGCAGTATTTT
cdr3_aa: CASSDQGSLTDTQYF

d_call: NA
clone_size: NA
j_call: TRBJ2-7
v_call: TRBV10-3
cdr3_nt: TGTGCCATCAGTGAGTCGGTGGCTAACTCCTACGAGCAGTACTTC
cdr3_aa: CAISESVANSYEQYF